This TCR beta chain originates from a study of T cell repertoires in cytomegalovirus infection. Study background: It can be stated that public TCR beta signatures indicated CMV infection as well as a matching HLA type. Study-wide results and caveats: CMV carriers with the relevant HLA were identified by cumulative public TCR beta family frequency. CMV-specific HLA-C-restricted TCR beta clonotypes dominated the ex vivo response.

From germline, CDR1 is MNHEY and CDR2 SVGAGI. V shed 6 bases, J shed 6 bases, and the junction held 12 bases outside the gene matches. This CDR3 has 16 amino acids. From the reads, TCRdb called clonotypes with MiXCR, one entry per CDR3 protein. Of 150,000 to 160,000 distinct CDR3 sequences detected, around 24% appear once; the ten largest clones hold approximately 11%. This clonotype was seen ten or more times. The antigen is unknown. The source is a human donor in good health (CMV status not recorded). Some clones in this sample may be carry-over from other donors' samples. The sequenced sample consisted of PBMCs. The chain has TRBV6-5 and TRBJ2-1, with 9 bases aligning to TRBD2. The CDR3 DNA follows: TGTGCCAGCAGCTCCGCGGGCGGGGGGGCTTCCAATGAGCAGTTCTTC. As protein: CASSSAGGGASNEQFF.